Reported below is one T cell receptor beta chain. This clone's antigen is unknown. One base away there is no much larger clone; base qualities are not given. Peripheral blood CD8+ and CD4+ T cells from healthy donors, Susac syndrome patients and multiple sclerosis patients were profiled by high-throughput TCR beta sequencing. Susac syndrome patients met recently defined diagnostic criteria for definite or probable disease. CD8+ TEMRA cells were enriched by FACS, while bulk CD8+ and CD4+ T cells were purified by magnetic negative isolation. Blood was collected in EDTA tubes and processed within 24 hours, with PBMCs isolated through density gradient centrifugation. PBMCs destined for TCR sequencing were cryopreserved in liquid nitrogen and later thawed in a 37 °C water bath. The sorted or isolated CD4+, CD8+ and CD8+ TEMRA cells reached a purity of at least 90%. These data originate in a study of CD8 T cells in Susac syndrome (dated by TCRdb to 2018 to 2020). Looking at the study overall: Of the Susac syndrome patients who were sequenced, over five had clinically active disease and roughly 8 were in clinical remission. Whether CD8+ T cell activation and differentiation in Susac syndrome was antigen driven was tested using repertoire sequencing. Susac syndrome patients were therapy-naive, on corticosteroids (some also receiving IVIg), or on IVIg alone at blood withdrawal.

The CDR1 and CDR2 encoded by the germline V gene are SQVTM and ANQGSEA. The CDR3, from cysteine to phenylalanine, totals 15 residues. The DNA shown is the 45-base CDR3, in frame from base 1. Trimming removed 4 bases from V and 0 bases from J, leaving 12 bases between the germline ends. Findings and caveats that apply to the study as a whole: The TCR sequencing and HLA analysis was acknowledged to have included a relatively small number of individuals. No clonal expansion was detected in the CD4+ T cell repertoire of Susac syndrome patients.

RNA was extracted using the RNeasy kit, and about 0.45 to 1 microgram was reverse transcribed with random hexamers. TCR beta CDR3 regions were amplified with the immunoSEQ multiplex PCR assay covering 54 Vbeta and 13 Jbeta segments. PCR amplification bias was corrected using a synthetic template baseline for primer optimization and computational correction. In the authors' own workflow: Only productive sequences were kept, with reads annotated to V, D and J genes according to IMGT and analyzed in immunoSEQ Analyzer. To calculate clonality, Shannon entropy was normalized by log2 of the number of productive unique sequences and then subtracted from one. Public and private clones were assessed among the 100 most prevalent clones of each patient and control. A clone was defined as Susac-specific if it was absent from the healthy and MS cohorts, from 1052 published viral clones and from other ImmuneACCESS disease sequences. In-frame beta chains were kept once TCRdb had trimmed the public reads at Q25 with fastp and called clones with MiXCR. Every entry covers one CDR3 protein and lists the most common genes and DNA from its rows. The V and J calls were determined by TCRdb, not by the authors. This sample is represented by more than 150,000 distinct CDR3 sequences; around 96% of them were singletons. In total, the top ten clones hold 0.15% to 0.2% of the sample.

The rearranged segments are TRBV29-1 and TRBJ1-4; there is no confident call for the D gene. The sequence was collected from a human donor with Susac syndrome. Sample: CD4+ T cells from PBMCs. The DNA sequence reads TGCAGCGTTGCCGGGTCCCGGACAACTAATGAAAAACTGTTTTTT. This encodes CSVAGSRTTNEKLFF.